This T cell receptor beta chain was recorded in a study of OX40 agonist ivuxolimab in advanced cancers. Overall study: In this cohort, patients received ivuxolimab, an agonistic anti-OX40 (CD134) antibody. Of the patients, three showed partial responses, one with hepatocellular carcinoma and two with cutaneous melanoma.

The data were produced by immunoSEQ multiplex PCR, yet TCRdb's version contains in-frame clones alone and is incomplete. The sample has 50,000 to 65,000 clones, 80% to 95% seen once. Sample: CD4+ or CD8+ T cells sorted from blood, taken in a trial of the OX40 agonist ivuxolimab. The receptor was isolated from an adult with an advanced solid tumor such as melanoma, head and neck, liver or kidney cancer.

In DNA form, the CDR3 reads TGTGCCACCAGCAGAGAAGGAGGGGTCTCCTACGAGCAGTACTTC. This sequence encodes CATSREGGVSYEQYF. V is TRBV15 and J is TRBJ2-7, with D possibly being TRBD2 (6 bases). Germline assignment: CDR1 LNHNV and CDR2 YYDKDF (reference sequence). There are 15 residues in the CDR3. V was trimmed by 0 bases and J by 0 bases, leaving 9 bases between them. Full variable domain (outside the CDR3, taken from reference TRBV15 and TRBJ2-7): DAMVIQNPRYQVTQFGKPVTLSCSQTLNHNVMYWYQQKSSQAPKLLFHYYDKDFNNEADTPDNFQSRRPNTSFCFLDIRSPGLGDTAMYLCATSREGGVSYEQYFGPGTRLTVT.